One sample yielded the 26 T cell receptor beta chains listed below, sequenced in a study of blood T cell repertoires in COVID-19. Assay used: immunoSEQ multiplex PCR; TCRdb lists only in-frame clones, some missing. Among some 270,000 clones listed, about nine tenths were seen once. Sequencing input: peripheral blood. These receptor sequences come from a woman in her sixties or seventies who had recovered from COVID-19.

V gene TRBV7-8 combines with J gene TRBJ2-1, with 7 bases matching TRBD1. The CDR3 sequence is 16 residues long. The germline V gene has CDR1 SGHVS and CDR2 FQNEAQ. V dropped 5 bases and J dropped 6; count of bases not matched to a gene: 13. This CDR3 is CASSNGVWDSRNEQFF. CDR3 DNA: TGTGCCAGCAGCAACGGCGTATGGGACAGTCGCAATGAGCAGTTCTTC.

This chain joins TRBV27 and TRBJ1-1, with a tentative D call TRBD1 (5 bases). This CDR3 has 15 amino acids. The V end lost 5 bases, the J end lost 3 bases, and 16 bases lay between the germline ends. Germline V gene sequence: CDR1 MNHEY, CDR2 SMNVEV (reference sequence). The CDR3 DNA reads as TGTGCCAGCAGTCCTCCCCAGGGTTGGTACACTGAAGCTTTCTTT. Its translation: CASSPPQGWYTEAFF.

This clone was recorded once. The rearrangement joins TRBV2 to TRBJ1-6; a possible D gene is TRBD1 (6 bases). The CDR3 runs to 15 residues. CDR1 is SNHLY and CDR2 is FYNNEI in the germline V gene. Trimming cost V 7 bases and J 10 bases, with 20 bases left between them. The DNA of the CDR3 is TGTGCCAGCAATAGAGGAGAGGGGGGGGACTCACCCCTCCACTTT. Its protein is CASNRGEGGDSPLHF.

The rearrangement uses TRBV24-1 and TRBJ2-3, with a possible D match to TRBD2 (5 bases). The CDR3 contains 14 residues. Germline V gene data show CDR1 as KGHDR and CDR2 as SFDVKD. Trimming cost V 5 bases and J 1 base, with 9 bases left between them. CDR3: CATSGVGGTDTQYF. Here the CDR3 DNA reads TGTGCCACCAGTGGGGTCGGGGGCACAGATACGCAGTATTTT.

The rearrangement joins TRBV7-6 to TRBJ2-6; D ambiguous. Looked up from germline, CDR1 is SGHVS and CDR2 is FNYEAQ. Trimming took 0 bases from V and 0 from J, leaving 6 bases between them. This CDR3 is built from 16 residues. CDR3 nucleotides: TGTGCCAGCAGCTTAGCGCGTAACTCTGGGGCCAACGTCCTGACTTTC. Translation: CASSLARNSGANVLTF.

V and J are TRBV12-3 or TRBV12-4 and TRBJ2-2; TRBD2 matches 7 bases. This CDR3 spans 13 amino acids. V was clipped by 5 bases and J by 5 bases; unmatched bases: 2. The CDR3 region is CASSPAGTGELFF. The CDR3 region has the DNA TGTGCCAGCAGTCCAGCGGGGACCGGGGAGCTGTTTTTT.

CDR3 region: CASRTGGDKPQHF. The CDR3 bases are TGTGCCAGCAGGACAGGGGGCGATAAGCCCCAGCATTTT. This chain uses TRBV6-5 with TRBJ1-5; 10 bases line up with TRBD1. V trimming: 6 bases; J trimming: 8 bases; junction bases outside the gene matches: 4. The CDR3 loop spans 13 amino acids. The germline CDR1 and CDR2 sequences are MNHEY and SVGAGI.

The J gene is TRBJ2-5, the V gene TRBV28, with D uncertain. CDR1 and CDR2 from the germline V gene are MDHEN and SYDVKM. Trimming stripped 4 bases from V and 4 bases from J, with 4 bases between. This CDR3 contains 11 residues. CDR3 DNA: TGTGCCAGCAGTTCAGTAGAGACCCAGTACTTC. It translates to CASSSVETQYF. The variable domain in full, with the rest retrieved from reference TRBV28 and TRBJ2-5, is DVKVTQSSRYLVKRTGEKVFLECVQDMDHENMFWYRQDPGLGLRLIYFSYDVKMKEKGDIPEGYSVSREKKERFSLILESASTNQTSMYLCASSSVETQYFGPGTRLLVL.

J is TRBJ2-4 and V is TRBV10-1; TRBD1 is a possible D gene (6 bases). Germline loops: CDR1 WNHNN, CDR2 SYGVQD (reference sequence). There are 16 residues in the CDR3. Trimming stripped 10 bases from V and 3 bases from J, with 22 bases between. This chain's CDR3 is CATLVQNRAVKNIQYF. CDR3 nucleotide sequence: TGCGCCACATTAGTCCAGAACAGGGCGGTCAAAAACATTCAGTACTTC.

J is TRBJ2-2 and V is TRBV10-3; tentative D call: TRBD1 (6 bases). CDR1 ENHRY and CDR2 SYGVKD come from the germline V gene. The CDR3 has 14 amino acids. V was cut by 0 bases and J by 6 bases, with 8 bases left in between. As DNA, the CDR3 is TGTGCCATCAGTGAGTCGCGACAGGCCGGGGAGCTGTTTTTT. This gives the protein CAISESRQAGELFF.

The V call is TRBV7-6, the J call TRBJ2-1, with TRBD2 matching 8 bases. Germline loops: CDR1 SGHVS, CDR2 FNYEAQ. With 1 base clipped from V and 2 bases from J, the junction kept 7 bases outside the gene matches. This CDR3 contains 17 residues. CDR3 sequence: CASSLERGLQPYNEQFF. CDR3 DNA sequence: TGTGCCAGCAGCTTAGAGCGGGGGCTCCAACCCTACAATGAGCAGTTCTTC.

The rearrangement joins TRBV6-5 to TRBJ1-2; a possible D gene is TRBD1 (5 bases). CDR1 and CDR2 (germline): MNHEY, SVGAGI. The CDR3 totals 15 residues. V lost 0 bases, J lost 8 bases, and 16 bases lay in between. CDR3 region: CASSYSNLGVGGYTF. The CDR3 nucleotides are TGTGCCAGCAGTTACTCGAATCTAGGGGTTGGAGGCTACACCTTC.

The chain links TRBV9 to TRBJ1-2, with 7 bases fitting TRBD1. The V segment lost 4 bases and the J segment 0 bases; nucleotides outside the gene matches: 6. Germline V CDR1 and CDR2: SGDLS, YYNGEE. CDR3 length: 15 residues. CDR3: CASSLRDRANYGYTF. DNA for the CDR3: TGTGCCAGCAGCCTAAGGGACAGAGCTAACTATGGCTACACCTTC.

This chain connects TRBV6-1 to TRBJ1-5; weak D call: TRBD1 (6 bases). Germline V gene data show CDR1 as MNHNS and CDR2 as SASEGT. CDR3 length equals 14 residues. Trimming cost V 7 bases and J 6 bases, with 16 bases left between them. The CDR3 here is CASIYTGSGQPQHF. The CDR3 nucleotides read TGTGCCAGCATATATACAGGGTCAGGTCAGCCCCAGCATTTT.

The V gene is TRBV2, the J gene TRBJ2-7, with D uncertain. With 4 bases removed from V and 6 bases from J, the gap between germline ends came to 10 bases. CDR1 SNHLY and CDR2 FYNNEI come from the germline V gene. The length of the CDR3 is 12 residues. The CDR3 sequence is CASSGPGGEQYF. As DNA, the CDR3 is TGTGCCAGCAGTGGCCCGGGTGGCGAGCAGTACTTC.

The CDR3 nucleotides read TGTGCCAGCAGTTTGACAGGGCGAACCAAAAACATTCAGTACTTC. It translates to CASSLTGRTKNIQYF. The chain couples TRBV28 to TRBJ2-4, with 7 nucleotides matching TRBD1. The J segment lost 2 bases and the V segment lost 3 bases, leaving 4 bases of the junction unmatched. There are 15 residues in the CDR3. The V gene's germline CDR1 is MDHEN and CDR2 SYDVKM.

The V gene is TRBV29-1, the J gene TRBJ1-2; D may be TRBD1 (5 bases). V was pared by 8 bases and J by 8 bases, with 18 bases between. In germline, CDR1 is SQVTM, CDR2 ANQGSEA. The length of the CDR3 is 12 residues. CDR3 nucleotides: TGCAGCCATGGACACCCCACCTTCGGCTACACCTTC. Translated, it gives CSHGHPTFGYTF. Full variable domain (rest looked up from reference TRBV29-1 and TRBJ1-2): SAVISQKPSRDICQRGTSLTIQCQVDSQVTMMFWYRQQPGQSLTLIATANQGSEATYESGFVIDKFPISRPNLTFSTLTVSNMSPEDSSIYLCSHGHPTFGYTFGSGTRLTVV.

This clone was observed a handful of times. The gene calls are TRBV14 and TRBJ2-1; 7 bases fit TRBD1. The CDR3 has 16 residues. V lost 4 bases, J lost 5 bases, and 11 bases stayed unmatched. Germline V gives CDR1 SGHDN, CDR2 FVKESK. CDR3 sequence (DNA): TGTGCCAGCAGCCGGAAAAGGGGGCTACGAAACAATGAGCAGTTCTTC. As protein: CASSRKRGLRNNEQFF.

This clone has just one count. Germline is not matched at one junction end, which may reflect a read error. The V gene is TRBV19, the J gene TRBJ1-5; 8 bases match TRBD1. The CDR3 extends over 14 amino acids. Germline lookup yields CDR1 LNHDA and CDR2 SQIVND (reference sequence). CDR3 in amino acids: CASGLPGGKQPQHF. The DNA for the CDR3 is TGTGCCAGTGGCCTCCCAGGGGGCAAACAGCCCCAGCATTTT.

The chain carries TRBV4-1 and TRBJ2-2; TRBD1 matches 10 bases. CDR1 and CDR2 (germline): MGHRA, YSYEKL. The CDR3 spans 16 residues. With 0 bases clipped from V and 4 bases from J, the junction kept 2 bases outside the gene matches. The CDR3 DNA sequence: TGCGCCAGCAGCCAAGATCGGACAGGGGGCACCGGGGAGCTGTTTTTT. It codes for CASSQDRTGGTGELFF.

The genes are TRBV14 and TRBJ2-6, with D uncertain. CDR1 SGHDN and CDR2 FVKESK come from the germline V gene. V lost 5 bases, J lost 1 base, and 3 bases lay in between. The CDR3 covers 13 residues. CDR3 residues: CASSTSGANVLTF. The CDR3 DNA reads TGTGCCAGCAGCACATCTGGGGCCAACGTCCTGACTTTC.

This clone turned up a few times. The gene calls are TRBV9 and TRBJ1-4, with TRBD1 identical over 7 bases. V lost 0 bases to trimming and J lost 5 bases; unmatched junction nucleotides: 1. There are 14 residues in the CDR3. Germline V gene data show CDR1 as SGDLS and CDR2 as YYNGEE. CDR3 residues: CASSVEGGNEKLFF. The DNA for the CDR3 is TGTGCCAGCAGCGTAGAAGGGGGCAATGAAAAACTGTTTTTT.

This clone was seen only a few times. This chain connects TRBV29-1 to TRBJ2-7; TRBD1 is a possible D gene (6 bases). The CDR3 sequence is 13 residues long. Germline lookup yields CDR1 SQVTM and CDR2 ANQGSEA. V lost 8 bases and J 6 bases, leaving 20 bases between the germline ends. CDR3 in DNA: TGCAGCACCAAGACAGGTAGTCCTTCCGAGCAGTACTTC. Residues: CSTKTGSPSEQYF.

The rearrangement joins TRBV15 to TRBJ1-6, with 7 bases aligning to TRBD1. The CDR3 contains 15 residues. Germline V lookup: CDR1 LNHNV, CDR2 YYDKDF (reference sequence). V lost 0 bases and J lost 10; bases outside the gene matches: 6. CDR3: CATSRDIQGRSPLHF. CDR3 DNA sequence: TGTGCCACCAGCAGAGATATACAGGGGAGGTCACCCCTCCACTTT.

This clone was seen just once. The CDR3 sequence: CASTVFSGGTGETQYF. The CDR3 DNA follows: TGTGCCAGCACTGTGTTTAGCGGGGGGACCGGAGAGACCCAGTACTTC. The chain recombines TRBV25-1 with TRBJ2-5, with 10 bases aligning to TRBD2. The CDR3 sequence is 16 residues long. V trimming: 7 bases; J trimming: 4 bases; junction bases outside the gene matches: 12. Germline V gene lookup returns CDR1 MGHDK and CDR2 SYGVNS.

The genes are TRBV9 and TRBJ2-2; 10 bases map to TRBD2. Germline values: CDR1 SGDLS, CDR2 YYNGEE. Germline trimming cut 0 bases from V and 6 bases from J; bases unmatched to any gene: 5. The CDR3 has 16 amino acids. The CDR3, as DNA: TGTGCCAGCAGCGTAGATAGTAGCGGGGGGCCCGGGGAGCTGTTTTTT. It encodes CASSVDSSGGPGELFF.